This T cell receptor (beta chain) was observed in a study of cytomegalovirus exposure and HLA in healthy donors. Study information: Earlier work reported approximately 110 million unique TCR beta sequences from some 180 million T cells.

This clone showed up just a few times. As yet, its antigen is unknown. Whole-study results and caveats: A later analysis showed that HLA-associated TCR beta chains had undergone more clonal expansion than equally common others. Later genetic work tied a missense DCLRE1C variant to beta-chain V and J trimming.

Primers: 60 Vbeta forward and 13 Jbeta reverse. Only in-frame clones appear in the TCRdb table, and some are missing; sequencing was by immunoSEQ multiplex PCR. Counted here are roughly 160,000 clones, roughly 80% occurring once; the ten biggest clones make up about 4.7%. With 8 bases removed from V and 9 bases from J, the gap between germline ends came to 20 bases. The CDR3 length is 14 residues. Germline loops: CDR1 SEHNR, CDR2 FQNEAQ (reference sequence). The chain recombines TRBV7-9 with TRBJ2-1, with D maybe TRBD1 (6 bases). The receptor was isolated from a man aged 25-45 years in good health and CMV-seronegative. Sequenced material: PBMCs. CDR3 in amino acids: CASRTEIHAGEQFF. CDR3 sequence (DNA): TGTGCCAGCCGGACAGAAATACACGCAGGTGAGCAGTTCTTC.